This TCR beta chain was sequenced during a study of radiotherapy plus CTLA-4 blockade in lung cancer. Study as a whole: 15% to 20% of patients responded objectively, and approximately 33% achieved disease control. General observations from the study: The authors reported that early blood T cell clone dynamics, with interferon-beta, best predicted response.

About this clone itself: Its specificity is unknown.

TCRdb keeps only in-frame clones here, not all; method: immunoSEQ multiplex PCR. The sample yields roughly 66,000 clones, approximately 80% seen once. The sequencing used peripheral blood, collected from a patient treated with radiotherapy plus ipilimumab. The clonotype was recovered from a human donor with non-small cell lung cancer who had a partial response to radiotherapy plus ipilimumab.

The CDR3 protein is CASSYSRGEKLFF. The CDR3 coding sequence is TGTGCCAGCAGTTACTCGAGAGGCGAAAAACTGTTTTTT. The rearrangement uses TRBV6-6 and TRBJ1-4; D uncertain. V shed 0 bases and J shed 8 bases, with 7 bases lying between them. Per the germline V gene, CDR1 is MNHNY and CDR2 is SVGAGI (reference sequence). CDR3 size: 13 residues.